The TCR beta chain described here comes from a study of blood T cell repertoires in COVID-19. The ends lost 6 bases at V and 7 bases at J; junction bases unmatched: 8. Per the germline V gene, CDR1 is SNHLY and CDR2 is FYNNEI. The CDR3 extends over 13 amino acids. Clones were sequenced by immunoSEQ multiplex PCR, and TCRdb holds only the in-frame ones, with some missing. The table shows about 14,000 clones, with approximately 73% occurring only once. The chain employs TRBV2 and TRBJ1-2; 7 bases line up with TRBD1. This receptor was identified in a man between 65 and 85 years old with acute or convalescent COVID-19. The source material was peripheral blood. The CDR3 is CASSIQGMGGYTF. For the CDR3, the DNA is TGTGCCAGCAGCATACAGGGGATGGGTGGCTACACCTTC.